This TCR beta chain was identified in a study of shared clonotypes between healthy human individuals. Some clones are missing from TCRdb's copy, which holds only in-frame ones; the method was immunoSEQ multiplex PCR. Of around 2,000,000 clones listed, less than 95% are singletons. This CDR3 spans 15 amino acids. CDR1 and CDR2 (germline): MNHEY, SMNVEV (reference sequence). V was clipped by 6 bases and J by 2 bases, with 17 bases between them. In the naive CD8 group, cells lacked CD45RO and were positively selected for CCR7, so terminally differentiated effector memory CD45RA+ cells were left out. The source material was naive CD8+ T cells sorted from blood. This chain connects TRBV27 to TRBJ2-7; tentative D call: TRBD2 (6 bases). This clonotype was obtained from a man in his late teens or twenties in good health. CDR3 sequence: CASSPSWGDPYEQYF. The CDR3 DNA is TGTGCCAGCAGCCCGTCCTGGGGGGACCCCTACGAGCAGTACTTC.